Sequencing of this T cell receptor beta chain was carried out in a study of regulatory T cells in long-lasting Graves disease. Whole-study results and caveats: Persistent patients shared more public clonotypes (roughly 2,500) than new patients (roughly 970).

This clonotype was seen many times. Its antigen is as yet unknown. The CDR3 is 12 amino acids. Deletions cut 7 bases from V and 6 bases from J, with 10 bases between. Per germline, CDR1 SNHLY and CDR2 FYNNEI. As for time point: persistent/refractory GD, antithyroid drugs over 5 years with positive TRAb. With RNA extracted from PBMCs as input, the TCR library was made. Investigators report Graves' disease was diagnosed under American Thyroid Association guidelines. Through Arm-PCR of CDR3 regions and iRepertoire HTBI primers, TCR beta libraries were built. TCRdb recomputed calls from the multiplex PCR reads with MiXCR, one row per CDR3 protein. The sample shows about 420,000 distinct CDR3 sequences, roughly a quarter of them seen only once.

Source: peripheral blood mononuclear cells (PBMCs), taken when the disease was refractory, from a patient treated with antithyroid drugs. The chain uses TRBV2 and TRBJ1-5; no firm D call. This TCR was sampled from a female donor with Graves disease. For the CDR3, the DNA is TGTGCCAGCAAAGGATTCGGTCAGCCCCAGCATTTT. It codes for CASKGFGQPQHF.